Sequencing of this TCR beta chain was carried out in a study of CD8+CD57+ T cells in acquired aplastic anemia. Whole-study context: The DNA of sorted CD4+ and CD8+ cells averaged approximately 3.4 ug.

Profiles of TCR beta VDJ and CDR3 were generated from a genomic DNA template. TCRdb recomputed calls from the reads with MiXCR, one row per CDR3 protein. This table has about 98,000 distinct CDR3 sequences, about 66% appearing once. The authors sequenced patients whose flow cytometry had shown CD8+CD57+ cell expansion. Patients had not yet gotten any therapy when their blood was taken for sampling. Ten or more counts support this clonotype. What it binds is not known. General observations from the study: The study found no significant CD8+ Simpson's diversity difference between patients and controls. Overlapping CD8+ CDR3 repertoires of patients and controls contained approximately 29 shared sequences.

The sequenced sample consisted of sorted CD4+, CD8+, or CD8+CD57+ T cells (not recorded which) from PBMCs. The TCR originated in a human donor with aplastic anemia.

The CDR3 protein is CASMTGRGQPQHF. The CDR3 bases are TGTGCCAGCATGACAGGGAGGGGGCAGCCCCAGCATTTT. The chain links TRBV12-3 or TRBV12-4 to TRBJ1-5, with TRBD1 matching 7 bases. The CDR3 contains 13 residues. V shed 7 bases and J 7 bases; nucleotides not matched to a gene: 7.